This paragraph reports one T cell receptor (beta chain). Other DNA sequences in the same sample also yield this CDR3. The data are from a study of cytomegalovirus exposure and HLA in healthy donors. PCR involved 60 Vbeta and 13 Jbeta primers. TCRdb's table, derived via immunoSEQ multiplex PCR, lists solely in-frame clones and lacks some. The data show around 150,000 clones, around 76% seen once. Germline V gene lookup returns CDR1 SGHRS and CDR2 YFSETQ. This CDR3 region has 14 residues. Germline trimming cut 0 bases from V and 4 bases from J; bases unmatched to any gene: 3. The TCR was taken from a female donor in good health and CMV-seronegative. The V gene is TRBV5-1, the J gene TRBJ1-2; TRBD1 matches at 7 bases. Specimen: PBMCs. The DNA of the CDR3 is TGCGCCAGCAGCTTGGGACAGGGTGGCTATGGCTACACCTTC. Its protein product is CASSLGQGGYGYTF.